The present T cell receptor (beta chain) was sequenced within a study of T cells in tuberculosis. This CDR3 spans 14 amino acids. Between the trimmed V and J ends, which lost 11 bases and 9 bases, there was a span of 23 bases. Germline CDR1 is SNHLY and CDR2 is FYNNEI. TCRdb keeps only in-frame clones here, not all; method: immunoSEQ multiplex PCR. The table records over 25,000 clones, around 95% of them present only once. The receptor was derived from a donor aged 10 to 29 with latent tuberculosis or without tuberculosis infection. What was sequenced was PBMCs. The chain recombines TRBV2 with TRBJ2-1; tentatively, D is TRBD2 (6 bases). The CDR3 sequence is CAGASEGTWGEQFF. Written as DNA, the CDR3 is TGTGCCGGAGCCTCCGAGGGGACTTGGGGTGAGCAGTTCTTC.